This paragraph covers one T cell receptor beta chain sequence. Sequencing was at survey level. Generated by immunoSEQ multiplex PCR, the TCRdb table keeps only in-frame clones and is missing some. Among roughly 36,000 clones listed, 88% were seen once. This specimen belongs to a study of STAT5B mutations in CD4+ large granular lymphocyte leukemia. About the study: Among healthy controls, a particular HLA allele went with more CDR3 'QG' motifs.

Per germline, CDR1 SGHNT and CDR2 YYREEE (reference sequence). Trimming pared 2 bases from V and 6 bases from J, leaving 8 bases between. The CDR3 contains 12 residues. Material: CD4+ T cells from blood buffy coats. The chain employs TRBV5-4 and TRBJ1-2, with no clear D. This TCR was sampled from a human donor in good health. Written as DNA, the CDR3 is TGTGCCAGCAGCTTTGGAGGGAATGGCTACACCTTC. Translated, it gives CASSFGGNGYTF.